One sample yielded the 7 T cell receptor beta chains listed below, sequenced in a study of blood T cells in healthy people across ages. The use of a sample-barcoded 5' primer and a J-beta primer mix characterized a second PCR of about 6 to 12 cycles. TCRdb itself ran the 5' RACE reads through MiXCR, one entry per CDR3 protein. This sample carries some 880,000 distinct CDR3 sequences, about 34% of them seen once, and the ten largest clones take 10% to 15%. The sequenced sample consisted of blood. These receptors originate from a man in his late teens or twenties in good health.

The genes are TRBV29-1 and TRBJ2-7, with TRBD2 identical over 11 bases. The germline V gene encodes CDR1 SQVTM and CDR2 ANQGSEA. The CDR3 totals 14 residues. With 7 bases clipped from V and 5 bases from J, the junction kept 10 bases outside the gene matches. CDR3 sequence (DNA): TGCAGCGAAATTCGGACTAGCGGGTCCGACGAGCAGTACTTC. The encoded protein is CSEIRTSGSDEQYF.

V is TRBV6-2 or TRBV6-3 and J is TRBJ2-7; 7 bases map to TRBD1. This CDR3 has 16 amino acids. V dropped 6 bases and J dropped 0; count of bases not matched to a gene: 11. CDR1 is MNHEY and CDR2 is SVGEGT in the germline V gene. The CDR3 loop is CASRDTGVISSYEQYF. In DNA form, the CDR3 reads TGTGCCAGCAGAGACACAGGGGTTATATCCTCCTACGAGCAGTACTTC.

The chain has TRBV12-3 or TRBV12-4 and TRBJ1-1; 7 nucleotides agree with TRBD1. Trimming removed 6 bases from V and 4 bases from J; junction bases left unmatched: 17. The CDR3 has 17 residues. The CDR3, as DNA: TGTGCCAGCAGCCGATCTTCCCGACAGGGAGGAGGCACTGAAGCTTTCTTT. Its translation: CASSRSSRQGGGTEAFF.

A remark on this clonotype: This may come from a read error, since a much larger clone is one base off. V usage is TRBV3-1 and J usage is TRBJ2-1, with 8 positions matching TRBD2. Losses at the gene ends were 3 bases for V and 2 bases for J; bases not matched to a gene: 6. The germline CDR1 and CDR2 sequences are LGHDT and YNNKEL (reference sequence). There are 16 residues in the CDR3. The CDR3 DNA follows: TGTGCCAGCAGCCAGTCCGGGGGGGGCCCCTACAATGAGCAGTTCTTC. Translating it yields CASSQSGGGPYNEQFF.

Here the CDR3 DNA reads TGCAGTGCTAGAGGAACGGACAGCCCTCTATGGGGAGGCTACACCTTC. Translation gives CSARGTDSPLWGGYTF. The chain is built from TRBV20-1 and TRBJ1-2; the D gene is possibly TRBD1 (6 bases). The CDR3 totals 16 residues. V was cut by 1 base and J by 8 bases, with 23 bases left in between. CDR1 is DFQATT, CDR2 SNEGSKA, per germline (reference sequence).

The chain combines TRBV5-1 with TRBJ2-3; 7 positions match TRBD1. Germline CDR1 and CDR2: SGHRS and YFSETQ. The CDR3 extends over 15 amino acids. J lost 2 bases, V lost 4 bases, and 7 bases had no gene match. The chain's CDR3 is CASSTEQGYTDTQYF. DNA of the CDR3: TGCGCCAGCAGCACTGAACAGGGGTACACAGATACGCAGTATTTT.

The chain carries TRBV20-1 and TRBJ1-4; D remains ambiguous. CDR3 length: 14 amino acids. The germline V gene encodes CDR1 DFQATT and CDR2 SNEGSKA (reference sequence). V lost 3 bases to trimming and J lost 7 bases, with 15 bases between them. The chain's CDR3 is CSARVSASAEKLFF. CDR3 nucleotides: TGCAGTGCTAGGGTATCGGCCTCAGCTGAAAAACTGTTTTTT.